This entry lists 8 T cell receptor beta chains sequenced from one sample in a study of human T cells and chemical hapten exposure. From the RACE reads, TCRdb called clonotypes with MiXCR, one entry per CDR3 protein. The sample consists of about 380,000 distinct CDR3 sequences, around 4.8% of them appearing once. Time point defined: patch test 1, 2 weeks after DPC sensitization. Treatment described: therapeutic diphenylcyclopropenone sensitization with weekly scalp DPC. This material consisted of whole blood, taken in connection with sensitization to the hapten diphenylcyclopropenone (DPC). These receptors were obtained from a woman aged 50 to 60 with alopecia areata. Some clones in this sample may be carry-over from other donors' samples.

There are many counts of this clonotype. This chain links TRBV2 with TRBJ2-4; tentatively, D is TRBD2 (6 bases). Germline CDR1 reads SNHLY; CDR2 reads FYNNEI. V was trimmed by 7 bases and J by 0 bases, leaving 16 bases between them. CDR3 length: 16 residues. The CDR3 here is CASNMDGLLAKNIQYF. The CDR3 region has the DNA TGTGCCAGCAATATGGACGGACTACTAGCCAAAAACATTCAGTACTTC.

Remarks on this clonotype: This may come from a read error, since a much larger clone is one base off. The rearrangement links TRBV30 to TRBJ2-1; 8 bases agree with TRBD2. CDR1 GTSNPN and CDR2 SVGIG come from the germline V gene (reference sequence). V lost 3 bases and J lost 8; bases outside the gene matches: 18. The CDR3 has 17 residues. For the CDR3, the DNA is TGTGCCTGGAGAGCCCCGGGACTAGTGAGAGTCGTCGATGAGCAGTTCTTC. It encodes CAWRAPGLVRVVDEQFF.

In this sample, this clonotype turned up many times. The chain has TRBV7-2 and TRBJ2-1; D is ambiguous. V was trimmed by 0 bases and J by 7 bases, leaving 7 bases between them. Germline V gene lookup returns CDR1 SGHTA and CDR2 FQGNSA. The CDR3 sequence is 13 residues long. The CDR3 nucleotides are TGTGCCAGCAGCTTAGCGTGGGGAAATGAGCAGTTCTTC. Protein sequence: CASSLAWGNEQFF. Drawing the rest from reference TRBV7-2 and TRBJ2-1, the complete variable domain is GAGVSQSPSNKVTEKGKDVELRCDPISGHTALYWYRQSLGQGLEFLIYFQGNSAPDKSGLPSDRFSAERTGGSVSTLTIQRTQQEDSAVYLCASSLAWGNEQFFGPGTRLTVL.

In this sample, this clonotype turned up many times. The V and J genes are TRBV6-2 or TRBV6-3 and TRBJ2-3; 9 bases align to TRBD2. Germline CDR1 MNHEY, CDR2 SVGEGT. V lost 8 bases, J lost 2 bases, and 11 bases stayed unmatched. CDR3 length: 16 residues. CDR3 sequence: CASVGTSGPYTDTQYF. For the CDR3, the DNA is TGTGCCAGCGTGGGAACTAGCGGGCCCTACACAGATACGCAGTATTTT.

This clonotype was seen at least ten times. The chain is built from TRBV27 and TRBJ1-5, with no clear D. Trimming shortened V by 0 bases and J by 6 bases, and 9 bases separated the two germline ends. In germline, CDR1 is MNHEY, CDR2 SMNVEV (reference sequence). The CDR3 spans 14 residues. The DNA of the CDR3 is TGTGCCAGCAGTTTATCAGGGAGCGGTCAGCCCCAGCATTTT. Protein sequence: CASSLSGSGQPQHF.

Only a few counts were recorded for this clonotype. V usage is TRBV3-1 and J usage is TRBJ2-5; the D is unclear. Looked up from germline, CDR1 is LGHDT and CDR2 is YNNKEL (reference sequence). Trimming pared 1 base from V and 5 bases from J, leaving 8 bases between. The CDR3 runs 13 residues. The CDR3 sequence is CASSQASRETQYF. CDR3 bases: TGTGCCAGCAGCCAAGCCTCGCGCGAGACCCAGTACTTC.

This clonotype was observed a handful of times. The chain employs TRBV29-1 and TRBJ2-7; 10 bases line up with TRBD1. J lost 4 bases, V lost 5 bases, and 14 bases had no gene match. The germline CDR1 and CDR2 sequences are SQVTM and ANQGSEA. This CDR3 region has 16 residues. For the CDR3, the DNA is TGCAGCGTTACCACCGGGACAGGGGTCGAAGGTTACGAGCAGTACTTC. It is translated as CSVTTGTGVEGYEQYF.

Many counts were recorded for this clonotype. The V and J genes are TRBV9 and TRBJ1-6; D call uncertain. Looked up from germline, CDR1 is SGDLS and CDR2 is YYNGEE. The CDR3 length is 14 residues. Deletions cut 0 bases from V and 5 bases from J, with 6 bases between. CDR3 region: CASSVETDNSPLHF. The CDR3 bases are TGTGCCAGCAGCGTAGAGACTGATAATTCACCCCTCCACTTT.